This T cell receptor beta chain was observed in a study of blood T cell repertoires in COVID-19 (dated by TCRdb to 2018 to 2020). Study-wide context: Samples covering the acute and convalescent phases of COVID-19 were provided by collaborators in the United States, Italy and Spain. The material from the prospective study consisted of cDNA or gDNA derived from T cells, B-cell-depleted T cells, or PBMCs. The dataset comprised deeply sampled blood TCRbeta repertoires from subjects exposed to, actively infected with, or recovered from COVID-19. The repertoires were released in a freely available public database intended as a resource for research on the immune response to SARS-CoV-2. The samples were drawn from the first 160 participants of the ongoing ImmuneRACE study and from 950 to 1,500 subjects provided by 6 global collaborators. Sample metadata almost always included a de-identified subject ID, COVID-19 status, age in years and sex. Where available, HLA class I and class II types were obtained from metadata supplied by the sample provider rather than from assay-based typing.

Results and caveats for the whole study, not just this receptor: The amount of clinical and demographic metadata varied by source and participant and was provided uncurated.

Whole blood was collected in K2EDTA tubes by collaborating institutions according to the institutions' own protocols. Collaborator samples were shipped for TCRbeta analysis as frozen whole blood, isolated PBMCs, or DNA extracted from either sample type. About this clone itself: Its binding antigen is unknown. Per-nucleotide qualities are absent, and no much larger clonotype sits a single base away.

TCRbeta CDR3 regions were amplified from genomic DNA by means of the immunoSEQ Assay, a bias-controlled multiplex PCR. Per the source publication's procedure: Nucleated cell counts per sample were estimated from amplification of reference gene primers within the assay. Sequence reads were collapsed and filtered to measure the absolute abundance of every unique TCRbeta CDR3 rearrangement. For each sample, productive Simpson clonality was calculated as the square root of Simpson's diversity index over productive rearrangements. Entries here come from immuneACCESS through TCRdb and include only in-frame sequences with V and J called. Some clones fail to appear in such tables; in the studies checked, an unresolved V gene covers under half of the shortfall, and the cause of the remainder is unknown. V and J calls plus clone size are reproduced from that table; the DNA served to infer D and trimming. Counted in this sample were over 80,000 clones; around nine tenths of them appeared once. The top ten hold roughly 1.7% of the sample.

The germline V gene (reference sequence) specifies LNHDA as CDR1 and SQIVND as CDR2. From cysteine to phenylalanine, the CDR3 is 16 amino acids long. This entry keeps only the CDR3 DNA: 48 bases, framed from base 1. V is cut by 5 bases and J by 7 bases, and the space between the germline ends is 21 bases. The source of this sequence is a man between 60 and 70 years old with acute or convalescent COVID-19. This chain is built from TRBV19 and TRBJ1-3; the D segment could be TRBD1, given 5 matching bases. Source material: peripheral blood. The CDR3 reads CASSPPGRTGGNTIYF. The bases read TGTGCCAGTAGTCCTCCGGGACGGACCGGGGGGAACACCATATATTTT.